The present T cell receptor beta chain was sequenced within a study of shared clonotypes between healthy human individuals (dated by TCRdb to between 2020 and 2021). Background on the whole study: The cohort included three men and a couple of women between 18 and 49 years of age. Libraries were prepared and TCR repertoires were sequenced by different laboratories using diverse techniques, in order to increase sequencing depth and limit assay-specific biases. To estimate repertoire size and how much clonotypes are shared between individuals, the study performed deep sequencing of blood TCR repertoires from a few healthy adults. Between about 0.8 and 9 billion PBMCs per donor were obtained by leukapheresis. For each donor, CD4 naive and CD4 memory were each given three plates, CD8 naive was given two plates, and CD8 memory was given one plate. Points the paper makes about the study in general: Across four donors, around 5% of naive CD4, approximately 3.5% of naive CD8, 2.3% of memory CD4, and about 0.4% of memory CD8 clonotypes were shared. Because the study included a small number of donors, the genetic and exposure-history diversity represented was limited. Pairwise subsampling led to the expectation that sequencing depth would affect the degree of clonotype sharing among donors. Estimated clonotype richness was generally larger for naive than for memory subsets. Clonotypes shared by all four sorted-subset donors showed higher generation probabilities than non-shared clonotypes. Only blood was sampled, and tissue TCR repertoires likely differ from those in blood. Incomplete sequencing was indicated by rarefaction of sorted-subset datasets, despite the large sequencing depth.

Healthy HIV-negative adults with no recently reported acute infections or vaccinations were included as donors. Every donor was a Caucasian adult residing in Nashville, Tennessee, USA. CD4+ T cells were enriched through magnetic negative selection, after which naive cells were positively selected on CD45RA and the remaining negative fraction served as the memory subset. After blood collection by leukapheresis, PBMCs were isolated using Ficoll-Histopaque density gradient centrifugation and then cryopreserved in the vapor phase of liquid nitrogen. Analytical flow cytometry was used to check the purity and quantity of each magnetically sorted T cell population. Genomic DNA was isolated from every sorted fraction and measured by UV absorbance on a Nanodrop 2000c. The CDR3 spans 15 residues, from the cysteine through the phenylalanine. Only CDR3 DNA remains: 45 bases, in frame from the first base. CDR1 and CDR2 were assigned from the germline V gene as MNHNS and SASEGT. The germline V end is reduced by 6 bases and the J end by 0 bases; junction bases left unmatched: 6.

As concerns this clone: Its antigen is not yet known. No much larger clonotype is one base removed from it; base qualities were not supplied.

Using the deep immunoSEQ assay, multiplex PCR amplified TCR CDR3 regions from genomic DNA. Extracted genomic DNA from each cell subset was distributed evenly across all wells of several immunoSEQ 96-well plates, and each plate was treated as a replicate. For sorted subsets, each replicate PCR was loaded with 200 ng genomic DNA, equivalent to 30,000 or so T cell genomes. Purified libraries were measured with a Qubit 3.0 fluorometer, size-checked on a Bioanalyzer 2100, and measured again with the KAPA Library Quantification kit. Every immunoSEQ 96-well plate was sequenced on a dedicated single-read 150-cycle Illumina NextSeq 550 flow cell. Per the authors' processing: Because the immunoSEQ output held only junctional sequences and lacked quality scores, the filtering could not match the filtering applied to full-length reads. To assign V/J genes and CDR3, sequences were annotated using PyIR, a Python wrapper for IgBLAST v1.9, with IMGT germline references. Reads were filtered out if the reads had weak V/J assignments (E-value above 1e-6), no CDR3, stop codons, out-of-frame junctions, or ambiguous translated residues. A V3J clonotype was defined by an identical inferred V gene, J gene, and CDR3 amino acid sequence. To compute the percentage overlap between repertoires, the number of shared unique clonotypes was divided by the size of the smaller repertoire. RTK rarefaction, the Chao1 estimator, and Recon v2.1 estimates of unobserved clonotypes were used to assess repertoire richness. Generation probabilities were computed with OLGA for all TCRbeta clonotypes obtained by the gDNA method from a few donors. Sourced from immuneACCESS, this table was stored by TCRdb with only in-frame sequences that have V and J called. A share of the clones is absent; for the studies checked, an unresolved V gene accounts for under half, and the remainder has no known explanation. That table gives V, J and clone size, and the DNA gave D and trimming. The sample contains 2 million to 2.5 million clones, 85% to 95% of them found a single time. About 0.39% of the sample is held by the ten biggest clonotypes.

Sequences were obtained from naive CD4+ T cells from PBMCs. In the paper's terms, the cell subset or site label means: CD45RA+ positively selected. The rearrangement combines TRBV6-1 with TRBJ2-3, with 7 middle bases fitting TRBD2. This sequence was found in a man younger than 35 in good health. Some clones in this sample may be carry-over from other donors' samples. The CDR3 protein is CASSPYSGSTDTQYF. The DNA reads TGTGCCAGCAGCCCGTATAGCGGGAGCACAGATACGCAGTATTTT.